This T cell receptor beta chain was recovered during a study of T-cell reconstitution after alpha-beta-depleted transplantation in children. Overall study results and limits: Alpha-beta T cells present about two months after transplant were reported to originate from several hundred expanded graft clones. Among T cells one year after transplant, newly produced cells accounted for most counts and diversity.

Researchers prepared the TCRbeta library using unique molecular identifiers, the study reports. TCRdb analysed the PCR reads with MiXCR anew, one entry per CDR3 protein. The data show about 830,000 distinct CDR3 sequences, approximately 15% seen once. This clonotype has a handful of counts. Its specificity is unknown. With V trimmed by 4 bases and J by 7 bases, 23 bases remained unmatched. CDR1 SGHTA and CDR2 FQGTGA come from the germline V gene. This CDR3 has 19 residues. The chain links TRBV7-3 to TRBJ2-3, with TRBD2 identical over 7 bases. This specimen was PBMCs, mostly from graft donor cells, taken 360 days after TCRalphabeta/CD19-depleted stem cell transplant. The TCR originated in a male patient aged 10 to 17 who had a stem cell transplant for acute lymphoblastic leukemia, so the T cells may come from the graft donor. CDR3 nucleotide sequence: TGTGCCAGCAGCTCGTGGGGGACCTCTCCGCGGGAGTCGCTATATACGCAGTATTTT. It is translated as CASSSWGTSPRESLYTQYF.